This is a list of T cell receptor beta chains from one sample in a study of OX40 agonist ivuxolimab in advanced cancers. The data were produced by immunoSEQ multiplex PCR, yet TCRdb's version contains in-frame clones alone and is incomplete. The sample holds 100,000 to 150,000 clones; roughly 92% are singletons and the top ten take more than 0.7%. The input for sequencing was CD4+ or CD8+ T cells sorted from blood, taken in a trial of the OX40 agonist ivuxolimab. The receptor set was obtained from an adult with an advanced solid tumor such as melanoma, head and neck, liver or kidney cancer. Each CDR3 is given with its conserved first and last residue. The order of the fields is V gene, D gene, clone size, J gene, CDR3 length, CDR3 DNA, CDR3 protein. A D gene is named only where the DNA matches it firmly. Clone size is shown for a subset of rows, as once, few, many or a class of expanded clone.

TRBV25-1	NA	NA	TRBJ2-7	13	TGTGCCAGCAGTGAATCCCCCTCCTACGAGCAGTACTTC	CASSESPSYEQYF
TRBV5-1	NA	NA	TRBJ2-3	15	TGCGCCAGCAGCTCAGGAGACCTTAGCACAGATACGCAGTATTTT	CASSSGDLSTDTQYF
TRBV7-3	NA	NA	TRBJ2-2	15	TGTGCCAGCAGCCCGTGGGGAGAGGCCACCGGGGAGCTGTTTTTT	CASSPWGEATGELFF
TRBV19	NA	once	TRBJ2-7	14	TGTGCCAGTAGTATAGGGCAGGAATACTACGAGCAGTACTTC	CASSIGQEYYEQYF
TRBV7-9	TRBD1	once	TRBJ1-1	13	TGTGCCAGCAGCTTCTTCGGGACAGGGGAGGCTTTCTTT	CASSFFGTGEAFF
TRBV18	NA	NA	TRBJ2-1	12	TGTGCCAGCTCACTCTTGGGGGATGAGCAGTTCTTC	CASSLLGDEQFF
TRBV2	TRBD1	NA	TRBJ2-7	17	TGTGCCAGCCTCTCGACAGGGTTAAATCCCCCAACCTACGAGCAGTACTTC	CASLSTGLNPPTYEQYF
TRBV19	NA	NA	TRBJ1-1	12	TGTGCCAGTAGTATAGACCAGGGTGAAGCTTTCTTT	CASSIDQGEAFF
TRBV19	NA	NA	TRBJ1-1	15	TGTGCCAGTAGTATTAGGGGGGGGTTGAACACTGAAGCTTTCTTT	CASSIRGGLNTEAFF
TRBV11-2	NA	NA	TRBJ2-4	13	TGTGCCAGCAGCTTAAAGGGCGCGGACATTCAGTACTTC	CASSLKGADIQYF
TRBV13	NA	NA	TRBJ1-5	20	TGTGCCAGCACCCTTTATCGGGGGTTTGGATTTGGGGTGCCGGGCCAGCCCCAGCATTTT	CASTLYRGFGFGVPGQPQHF
TRBV6-5	NA	NA	TRBJ2-7	14	TGTGCCAGCTATAGGATAGGACACTCCCAAGAGCAGTACTTC	CASYRIGHSQEQYF
TRBV28	NA	once	TRBJ2-3	13	TGTGCCAGCAGTTTAGACAGCACAGATACGCAGTATTTT	CASSLDSTDTQYF
TRBV19	NA	NA	TRBJ2-6	20	TGTGCCAGTAGTATGGGCCTCGGCGGTGCCTCCGTCGTCTGGGCCAACGTCCTGACTTTC	CASSMGLGGASVVWANVLTF
TRBV2	NA	NA	TRBJ1-5	16	TGTGCCAGCAGTGATACCGGGGGGCCTGGCAATCAGCCCCAGCATTTT	CASSDTGGPGNQPQHF
TRBV9	TRBD1	few	TRBJ1-2	11	TGTGCCACCACAGGGGTGAATGGCTACACCTTC	CATTGVNGYTF
TRBV7-3	NA	NA	TRBJ2-2	16	TGTGCCAGCAGCTTTTATATAGGCACGAACACCGGGGAGCTGTTTTTT	CASSFYIGTNTGELFF
TRBV10-1	TRBD1	once	TRBJ2-3	16	TGCGCCAGCAGCTCAAGAGGACAGGGCCACCGAGATACGCAGTATTTT	CASSSRGQGHRDTQYF
TRBV11-2	NA	NA	TRBJ2-6	15	TGTGCCAGCAGCACCGGGCTTACTCCGGCAAACGTCCTGACTTTC	CASSTGLTPANVLTF